The 26 T cell receptor beta chains in this list originate from one sample, sequenced in a study of blood T cell repertoires in COVID-19. Only in-frame clones appear in the TCRdb table, and some are missing; sequencing was by immunoSEQ multiplex PCR. This table holds about 72,000 clones, roughly 80% found once. Sample: peripheral blood. The source of these receptors is a human donor in a cohort sampled during active COVID-19.

This chain uses TRBV4-2 with TRBJ2-7; weak D call: TRBD2 (7 bases). Germline V gene sequence: CDR1 LGHNA, CDR2 YNFKEQ. V lost 0 bases to trimming and J lost 5 bases, with 11 bases between them. This CDR3 contains 14 residues. CDR3 residues: CASSQDSGGDEQYF. In nucleotides, the CDR3 is TGTGCCAGCAGCCAAGATTCGGGGGGCGACGAGCAGTACTTC.

The chain links TRBV5-4 to TRBJ1-5; D remains unclear. This CDR3 has 12 amino acids. The V end lost 0 bases, the J end lost 6 bases, and 4 bases lay between the germline ends. Germline loops: CDR1 SGHNT, CDR2 YYREEE (reference sequence). Written as DNA, the CDR3 is TGTGCCAGCAGCTTGGATCGTCAGCCCCAGCATTTT. Translating it yields CASSLDRQPQHF.

The chain joins TRBV5-1 to TRBJ2-1; perhaps TRBD2 as D (5 bases). V gave up 0 bases and J gave up 3 bases, with 13 bases separating them. Germline CDR1 is SGHRS and CDR2 is YFSETQ. This CDR3 has 16 amino acids. The CDR3 sequence: CASSLEGGLIYNEQFF. The CDR3 DNA sequence: TGCGCCAGCAGCTTGGAGGGCGGACTGATCTACAATGAGCAGTTCTTC.

The chain couples TRBV6-2 or TRBV6-3 to TRBJ1-1, with TRBD1 identical over 11 bases. The CDR3 contains 17 residues. Trimming took 5 bases from V and 3 from J; bases not matched to a gene: 11. The germline CDR1 and CDR2 sequences are MNHEY and SVGEGT. CDR3 sequence reads: CASSHRTGGIVDTEAFF. The CDR3, as DNA: TGTGCCAGCAGTCATCGGACAGGGGGCATTGTAGACACTGAAGCTTTCTTT.

This sequence joins TRBV29-1 and TRBJ1-5, with D perhaps matching TRBD1 (5 bases). Deletions cut 4 bases from V and 5 bases from J, with 9 bases between. This CDR3 spans 12 amino acids. The germline gives CDR1 SQVTM, CDR2 ANQGSEA. Written as DNA, the CDR3 is TGCAGCGTTGGGGGCACTCATCAGCCCCAGCATTTT. Encoded protein: CSVGGTHQPQHF.

This clone has a handful of counts. This chain connects TRBV5-1 to TRBJ2-7; the match to TRBD2 covers 10 bases. The V segment lost 0 bases and the J segment 3 bases; nucleotides outside the gene matches: 9. The CDR3 length is 17 residues. Germline assignment: CDR1 SGHRS and CDR2 YFSETQ. The CDR3 here is CASSLASIASGGYEQYF. The CDR3 DNA sequence: TGCGCCAGCAGCTTGGCCTCAATTGCTAGCGGGGGCTACGAGCAGTACTTC.

V gene TRBV6-5 combines with J gene TRBJ1-2, with a weak D call TRBD1 (5 bases). Trimming cost V 7 bases and J 4 bases, with 19 bases left between them. CDR1 and CDR2 (germline): MNHEY, SVGAGI. CDR3 size: 15 residues. The DNA of the CDR3 is TGTGCCAGCAAGCTATTTCAGGGTTTAGTCTATGGCTACACCTTC. As protein: CASKLFQGLVYGYTF.

This chain links TRBV29-1 with TRBJ1-1; no firm D call. The CDR3 sequence is 12 residues long. Per germline, CDR1 SQVTM and CDR2 ANQGSEA. With 4 bases removed from V and 2 bases from J, the gap between germline ends came to 8 bases. Here the CDR3 reads CSVANSNTEAFF. The CDR3 nucleotides are TGCAGCGTTGCGAACAGTAACACTGAAGCTTTCTTT.

CDR3 loop: CASTDPGARVNSPLHF. In nucleotides, the CDR3 is TGTGCCAGTACCGATCCTGGGGCCAGGGTTAATTCACCCCTCCACTTT. The chain has TRBV19 and TRBJ1-6; perhaps TRBD1 as D (5 bases). The CDR3 runs 16 residues. The germline V gene encodes CDR1 LNHDA and CDR2 SQIVND (reference sequence). V gave up 7 bases and J gave up 6 bases, with 19 bases separating them.

The chain links TRBV4-1 to TRBJ2-2; 10 bases map to TRBD2. V gave up 0 bases and J gave up 7 bases; unmatched junction bases: 8. CDR3 length equals 17 residues. Germline assignment: CDR1 MGHRA and CDR2 YSYEKL. The CDR3, as DNA: TGCGCCAGCAGCCAAGACCCCGGGAGCGGGGGGGGCGGGGAGCTGTTTTTT. It specifies CASSQDPGSGGGGELFF.

This clone was counted between two and nine times. The sample holds other DNA sequences that translate to the same CDR3. The rearrangement links TRBV19 to TRBJ2-7, with 11 positions matching TRBD1. The CDR3 spans 14 residues. Per germline, CDR1 LNHDA and CDR2 SQIVND (reference sequence). The V gene end was trimmed by 8 bases and the J gene end by 1 base; junction bases not matched to a gene: 4. CDR3 nucleotides: TGTGCCAGTTCGGACAGGGGGCCTTCCTACGAGCAGTACTTC. Its translation: CASSDRGPSYEQYF.

The CDR3 DNA reads TGTGCCAGCAGCCTTCCTGGGCAGACCCAGTACTTC. Translation gives CASSLPGQTQYF. V gene TRBV3-1 (or the pseudogene TRBV3-2) combines with J gene TRBJ2-5; D is uncertain. Germline V gene lookup returns CDR1 LGHDT and CDR2 YNNKEL (reference sequence). CDR3 length: 12 residues. V shed 4 bases and J shed 6 bases, with 9 bases lying between them.

The chain couples TRBV15 to TRBJ2-7, with D tentatively TRBD2 (6 bases). This CDR3 has 16 amino acids. The germline gives CDR1 LNHNV, CDR2 YYDKDF (reference sequence). V was clipped by 3 bases and J by 6 bases, with 21 bases between them. The CDR3 coding sequence is TGTGCCACCAGCAGGAAACGGGACTCTCGGACTTCCGAGCAGTACTTC. Encoded protein: CATSRKRDSRTSEQYF.

The chain couples TRBV3-1 (or the pseudogene TRBV3-2) to TRBJ2-1, with D possibly TRBD2 on 5 matching bases. The V gene lost 4 bases and the J gene lost 3 bases, with 10 bases spanning the gap. CDR1 is LGHDT, CDR2 YNNKEL, per germline (reference sequence). The CDR3 is made up of 14 amino acids. For the CDR3, the DNA is TGTGCCAGCAGCCCCGTAGGACTCTACAATGAGCAGTTCTTC. As protein: CASSPVGLYNEQFF.

The chain has TRBV7-2 and TRBJ1-3, with D tentatively TRBD1 (5 bases). V was trimmed by 5 bases and J by 7 bases, leaving 12 bases between them. CDR3 size: 13 residues. Germline V gene lookup returns CDR1 SGHTA and CDR2 FQGNSA. CDR3: CASSPSRGNTIYF. CDR3 in DNA: TGTGCCAGCAGCCCCTCGCGGGGGAACACCATATATTTT. The whole variable domain, filled in from reference TRBV7-2 and TRBJ1-3, reads GAGVSQSPSNKVTEKGKDVELRCDPISGHTALYWYRQSLGQGLEFLIYFQGNSAPDKSGLPSDRFSAERTGGSVSTLTIQRTQQEDSAVYLCASSPSRGNTIYFGEGSWLTVV.

The chain carries TRBV4-1 and TRBJ1-4; 7 bases are shared with TRBD1. The CDR3 runs to 15 residues. The germline CDR1 and CDR2 sequences are MGHRA and YSYEKL. The J segment lost 2 bases and the V segment lost 3 bases, leaving 3 bases of the junction unmatched. For the CDR3, the DNA is TGCGCCAGCAGCCATCCACAGGGGACTAATGAAAAACTGTTTTTT. Protein sequence: CASSHPQGTNEKLFF.

This chain uses TRBV9 with TRBJ2-5; TRBD2 might be the D (6 bases). Germline V gene sequence: CDR1 SGDLS, CDR2 YYNGEE. The CDR3 loop spans 14 amino acids. The ends were cut back, 3 bases at V and 1 base at J, with 10 bases in the middle. The CDR3 nucleotides are TGTGCCAGCAGCGCCCCCGGGAGCCAAGAGACCCAGTACTTC. Protein sequence: CASSAPGSQETQYF.

The chain is built from TRBV3-1 (or the pseudogene TRBV3-2) and TRBJ2-7; TRBD2 matches at 10 bases. Per the germline V gene, CDR1 is LGHDT and CDR2 is YNNKEL (reference sequence). Losses at the gene ends were 0 bases for V and 0 bases for J; bases not matched to a gene: 14. The CDR3 length is 20 residues. The CDR3 sequence is CASSQERGRASGGSSYEQYF. In DNA form, the CDR3 reads TGTGCCAGCAGCCAAGAACGAGGTAGGGCTAGCGGGGGTAGCTCCTACGAGCAGTACTTC.

Written as DNA, the CDR3 is TGCGCCAGCAGCAGCCGGACAGGATGGGGAGAGACCCAGTACTTC. It codes for CASSSRTGWGETQYF. V and J are TRBV5-1 and TRBJ2-5; 7 nucleotides align to TRBD1. CDR1 is SGHRS, CDR2 YFSETQ, per germline. The CDR3 has 15 amino acids. The V and J ends lost 4 bases and 4 bases, in that order; junction bases with no gene match: 10.

This clone was counted a single time. V is TRBV4-3 and J is TRBJ1-2; weak D call: TRBD1 (5 bases). V shed 4 bases and J shed 4 bases, with 7 bases lying between them. The CDR3 runs 12 residues. The germline V gene has CDR1 LGHNA and CDR2 YSLEER. The CDR3 nucleotides read TGCGCCAGCAGCCGCGGGGCCTATGGCTACACCTTC. Protein: CASSRGAYGYTF.

CDR3 sequence (DNA): TGCAGCGTTGTGGGAATGGGGGCTATGAACACTGAAGCTTTCTTT. Encoded protein: CSVVGMGAMNTEAFF. The rearrangement uses TRBV29-1 and TRBJ1-1; TRBD1 might be the D (6 bases). CDR1 and CDR2 (germline): SQVTM, ANQGSEA. CDR3 length: 15 residues. The V end was cut by 4 bases, the J end by 0 bases, with 15 bases between.

The V gene is TRBV30, the J gene TRBJ2-4; 12 bases are a match to TRBD1. Germline CDR1 reads GTSNPN; CDR2 reads SVGIG (reference sequence). With 4 bases clipped from V and 7 bases from J, the junction kept 8 bases outside the gene matches. The CDR3 loop spans 15 amino acids. CDR3 DNA sequence: TGTGCCTGGACGAGACCGGGACAGGGGGCGAACATTCAGTACTTC. This encodes CAWTRPGQGANIQYF.

CDR3 sequence: CASSPGRGNEQYF. CDR3 coding DNA: TGTGCCAGCAGTCCCGGCCGAGGGAACGAGCAGTACTTC. The chain recombines TRBV6-5 with TRBJ2-5; D is perhaps TRBD2 (5 bases). The end of the DNA aligns better with TRBJ2-7, so the J call may be wrong. From germline, CDR1 is MNHEY and CDR2 SVGAGI. The CDR3 length is 13 residues.

In its sample, this clone was seen a few times. The chain carries TRBV6-2 or TRBV6-3 and TRBJ2-1; the D is unclear. CDR3 length: 14 residues. Trimming pared 4 bases from V and 2 bases from J, leaving 9 bases between. CDR1 is MNHEY and CDR2 is SVGEGT in the germline V gene. The CDR3 loop reads CASSLGPAYNEQFF. The CDR3 DNA is TGTGCCAGCAGTTTGGGCCCCGCCTACAATGAGCAGTTCTTC.

The rearrangement uses TRBV10-3 and TRBJ2-7; 8 nucleotides agree with TRBD1. The CDR3 has 15 residues. CDR1 is ENHRY, CDR2 SYGVKD, per germline. After removal of 0 bases from V and 4 bases from J, the junction contained 5 bases not matched to a gene. The CDR3 coding sequence is TGTGCCATCAGTGAGTCGGACAGGGTCGCGTACGAGCAGTACTTC. Amino acid sequence: CAISESDRVAYEQYF.

The rearrangement links TRBV7-2 to TRBJ2-7; D may be TRBD1 (5 bases). Germline assignment: CDR1 SGHTA and CDR2 FQGNSA. This CDR3 has 14 residues. The V end lost 3 bases, the J end lost 3 bases, and 12 bases lay between the germline ends. The CDR3 region is CASSFDSVNYEQYF. CDR3 in DNA: TGTGCCAGCAGCTTCGACAGCGTCAACTACGAGCAGTACTTC.